A selection of T cell receptor beta chains follows, all from one sample in a study of STAT5B mutations in CD4+ large granular lymphocyte leukemia. The protocol was immunoSEQ multiplex PCR, while the TCRdb copy is restricted to in-frame clones and leaves out a portion. The table lists 25,000 to 35,000 clones, 70% to 75% of them singletons. Sequencing input: CD4+ T cells from blood buffy coats. The receptors shown here come from a human donor in good health. The CDR3 runs from the conserved cysteine through the conserved F or W. Fields, in order: V gene, J gene, clone size, D gene, CDR3 protein, CDR3 DNA. The D gene is left open where the match is weak. Clone size is shown for a subset of rows, as once, few, many or a class of expanded clone.

>TRBV11-3|TRBJ2-1|NA|NA
CASSSGVLVAGAYNEQFF
TGTGCCAGCAGCTCAGGGGTCCTAGTCGCGGGGGCCTACAATGAGCAGTTCTTC
>TRBV30|TRBJ2-1|NA|NA
CAWTTFARDYNEQFF
TGTGCCTGGACGACTTTTGCCAGGGATTACAATGAGCAGTTCTTC
>TRBV11-3|TRBJ2-2|NA|TRBD1
CASSLVWDRGLTGELFF
TGTGCCAGCAGCTTGGTTTGGGACAGGGGCCTTACCGGGGAGCTGTTTTTT
>TRBV6-1|TRBJ1-1|few|NA
CASSAQTENTEAFF
TGTGCCAGCAGTGCCCAGACAGAAAACACTGAAGCTTTCTTT
>TRBV5-6|TRBJ2-3|NA|TRBD2
CASSSTGTSRTDTQYF
TGTGCCAGCAGCTCCACAGGGACTAGCCGCACAGATACGCAGTATTTT
>TRBV11-3|TRBJ2-7|NA|NA
CASGGAPHEQYF
TGTGCCAGCGGAGGGGCCCCTCACGAGCAGTACTTC
>TRBV9|TRBJ1-6|NA|NA
CASSPTADFNSPLHF
TGTGCCAGCAGCCCGACAGCTGATTTCAATTCACCCCTCCACTTT
>TRBV19|TRBJ2-2|NA|NA
CASSNLGRDTGELFF
TGTGCCAGTAGTAATCTAGGCCGGGACACCGGGGAGCTGTTTTTT
>TRBV2|TRBJ2-3|NA|NA
CATRSELADTQYF
TGTGCCACTCGTTCGGAGTTGGCAGATACGCAGTATTTT
>TRBV2|TRBJ2-5|NA|TRBD2
CASSDLAGGQETQYF
TGTGCCAGCAGTGATCTAGCGGGGGGGCAAGAGACCCAGTACTTC
>TRBV2|TRBJ1-1|few|NA
CASSEGSLPTEAFF
TGTGCCAGCAGTGAGGGCAGTCTACCCACTGAAGCTTTCTTT
>TRBV6-1|TRBJ2-1|NA|NA
CASSEASIYNEQFF
TGTGCCAGCAGTGAAGCGTCGATATACAATGAGCAGTTCTTC
>TRBV29-1|TRBJ1-1|NA|TRBD1
CSVEQTAGGLRMRAFF
TGCAGCGTTGAACAGACCGCAGGGGGGCTTCGTATGCGCGCTTTCTTT
>TRBV20-1|TRBJ1-1|NA|NA
CSAWEPTEAFF
TGCAGTGCTTGGGAGCCCACTGAAGCTTTCTTT
>TRBV29-1|TRBJ2-5|NA|NA
CSVETREQETQYF
TGCAGCGTTGAAACTCGAGAACAAGAGACCCAGTACTTC
>TRBV7-7|TRBJ2-5|NA|NA
CASSRGLTARETQYF
TGTGCCAGCAGCCGTGGGCTTACGGCAAGGGAGACCCAGTACTTC
>TRBV6-5|TRBJ1-2|NA|NA
CASSSVYGYTF
TGTGCCAGCAGTTCGGTTTATGGCTACACCTTC
>TRBV19|TRBJ2-1|NA|NA
CASSIQGPTDNEQFF
TGTGCCAGTAGTATCCAGGGTCCCACAGACAATGAGCAGTTCTTC
>TRBV15|TRBJ1-3|NA|NA
CATSRVSSGNTIYF
TGTGCCACCAGCAGAGTTTCTAGCGGAAACACCATATATTTT
>TRBV7-9|TRBJ1-1|few|NA
CASSLEGGYRAAGTEAFF
TGTGCCAGCAGCTTAGAGGGGGGGTACAGGGCAGCTGGCACTGAAGCTTTCTTT
>TRBV14|TRBJ2-2|NA|NA
CASSHGQNTGELFF
TGTGCCAGCAGCCATGGGCAGAACACCGGGGAGCTGTTTTTT
>TRBV29-1|TRBJ1-1|NA|NA
CSVAGSMNTEAFF
TGCAGCGTTGCCGGATCTATGAACACTGAAGCTTTCTTT
>TRBV29-1|TRBJ1-2|NA|NA
CSVVWERSGTNLHGYTF
TGCAGCGTTGTGTGGGAAAGATCCGGGACCAACCTCCATGGCTACACCTTC
>TRBV5-1|TRBJ2-3|NA|NA
CASSLFGRRTDTQYF
TGCGCCAGCAGCTTGTTCGGCAGGCGCACAGATACGCAGTATTTT
>TRBV11-3|TRBJ1-6|NA|NA
CASSLSLGGIYNSPLHF
TGTGCCAGCAGCTTGTCCCTAGGGGGTATCTATAATTCACCCCTCCACTTT
>TRBV13|TRBJ2-1|few|TRBD2
CASSITSGNYNEQFF
TGTGCCAGCAGCATAACTAGCGGGAACTACAATGAGCAGTTCTTC
>TRBV10-3|TRBJ2-3|NA|TRBD2
CAISEGIAGGVTDTQYF
TGTGCCATCAGTGAGGGAATAGCGGGAGGCGTCACAGATACGCAGTATTTT
>TRBV2|TRBJ2-2|NA|TRBD2
CASSGQRGGPGELFF
TGTGCCAGCTCGGGGCAGCGGGGGGGCCCCGGGGAGCTGTTTTTT
>TRBV14|TRBJ1-2|NA|TRBD1
CASSQDRGQGFYTF
TGTGCCAGCAGCCAAGATCGCGGACAGGGCTTCTACACCTTC
>TRBV5-4|TRBJ2-2|few|TRBD2
CASSMPGLAGLRAGELFF
TGTGCCAGCAGTATGCCGGGACTAGCGGGGCTTCGAGCCGGGGAGCTGTTTTTT
>TRBV11-3|TRBJ1-6|NA|NA
CASSHGTYRNSPLHF
TGTGCCAGCAGCCATGGGACATATCGGAATTCACCCCTCCACTTT
>TRBV4-3|TRBJ2-1|few|TRBD1
CASSQTVRTGMMFF
TGCGCCAGCAGCCAGACAGTACGGACAGGAATGATGTTCTTC
>TRBV29-1|TRBJ2-2|NA|NA
CSVQRSVGTGELFF
TGCAGCGTTCAACGCAGTGTAGGCACCGGGGAGCTGTTTTTT
>TRBV2|TRBJ2-1|NA|NA
CASSGGFRDEQFF
TGTGCCAGCAGCGGTGGTTTCCGCGATGAGCAGTTCTTC
>TRBV19|TRBJ1-5|NA|NA
CASKVLGGPQHF
TGTGCCAGTAAAGTCCTCGGGGGGCCCCAGCATTTT
>TRBV2|TRBJ2-7|NA|TRBD1
CASSEIYAGGYSYEQYF
TGTGCCAGCAGTGAAATTTATGCAGGGGGCTACTCCTACGAGCAGTACTTC
>TRBV18|TRBJ1-2|NA|TRBD1
CASSPNGQGIGGYTF
TGTGCCAGCTCACCAAATGGACAGGGAATAGGTGGCTACACCTTC
>TRBV7-6|TRBJ1-5|NA|TRBD1
CASSLDPGQDQPQHF
TGTGCCAGCAGCTTAGATCCGGGACAGGATCAGCCCCAGCATTTT
>TRBV11-3|TRBJ2-3|NA|NA
CASSSQAPATDTQYF
TGTGCCAGCAGCTCACAGGCCCCGGCCACAGATACGCAGTATTTT
>TRBV19|TRBJ1-2|few|NA
CASREGLYGYTF
TGTGCCAGCCGGGAAGGTCTCTATGGCTACACCTTC
>TRBV11-3|TRBJ1-1|NA|NA
CASSPNTGSEAFF
TGTGCCAGCAGCCCGAATACGGGGTCTGAAGCTTTCTTT
>TRBV6-5|TRBJ2-7|NA|NA
CASTGSSYEQYF
TGTGCCAGCACTGGGAGCTCCTACGAGCAGTACTTC
>TRBV19|TRBJ2-7|NA|NA
CASSIGMIYEQYF
TGTGCCAGTAGTATCGGGATGATCTACGAGCAGTACTTC
>TRBV5-6|TRBJ2-3|few|TRBD2
CASSSLLAGYTDTQYF
TGTGCCAGCAGCTCCCTCCTAGCGGGATACACAGATACGCAGTATTTT
>TRBV2|TRBJ2-2|NA|NA
CASTQWGGGVTGELFF
TGTGCCAGCACCCAGTGGGGAGGAGGGGTCACCGGGGAGCTGTTTTTT
>TRBV19|TRBJ1-2|NA|TRBD1
CASSSTGQPRSYYGYTF
TGTGCCAGTAGTTCGACGGGACAGCCTCGGTCATACTATGGCTACACCTTC
>TRBV19|TRBJ1-2|once|NA
CASSMRSGQLRENRNYGYTF
TGTGCCAGTAGTATGCGGAGCGGACAGTTGCGAGAGAACCGAAACTATGGCTACACCTTC
>TRBV2|TRBJ1-3|NA|TRBD1
CASRTDRAANTIYF
TGTGCCAGCAGGACGGACAGGGCGGCGAACACCATATATTTT
>TRBV19|TRBJ2-5|NA|TRBD1
CASSPSTGGETQYF
TGTGCCAGTAGTCCGAGCACAGGGGGAGAGACCCAGTACTTC
>TRBV4-1|TRBJ2-2|NA|NA
CASSQAEANTGELFF
TGCGCCAGCAGCCAAGCAGAGGCGAACACCGGGGAGCTGTTTTTT
>TRBV30|TRBJ1-1|NA|TRBD1
CAFGTVNTEAFF
TGTGCCTTCGGGACAGTGAACACTGAAGCTTTCTTT
>TRBV5-6|TRBJ2-3|few|NA
CASSLGWGTGTDTQYF
TGTGCCAGCAGCTTGGGGTGGGGGACTGGCACAGATACGCAGTATTTT